This record concerns one T cell receptor (beta chain) sequence. Its matching antigen is unknown. The data originate from a study of cytomegalovirus exposure and HLA in healthy donors. Study summary: An analysis done earlier identified about 100 million unique TCR beta sequences from approximately 180 million T cells. Study observations and caveats: Sequencing likely caused a cluster of highly shared sequence variants.

The study ran its PCR with 60 Vbeta and 13 Jbeta primers. The assay was immunoSEQ multiplex PCR, and TCRdb's table has in-frame clones only and misses some. The sample consists of some 160,000 clones, 65% to 80% of them appearing once. CDR1 and CDR2 (germline): GTSNPN, SVGIG (reference sequence). The V segment lost 0 bases and the J segment 4 bases; nucleotides outside the gene matches: 5. CDR3 length: 14 residues. Sequenced input: PBMCs. This receptor was obtained from a middle-aged woman in good health and CMV-seropositive. The rearrangement uses TRBV30 and TRBJ2-7, with 8 bases aligning to TRBD2. The CDR3 DNA sequence: TGTGCCTGGAGTGTACGGGGGGGCAGGTACGAGCAGTACTTC. This encodes CAWSVRGGRYEQYF.